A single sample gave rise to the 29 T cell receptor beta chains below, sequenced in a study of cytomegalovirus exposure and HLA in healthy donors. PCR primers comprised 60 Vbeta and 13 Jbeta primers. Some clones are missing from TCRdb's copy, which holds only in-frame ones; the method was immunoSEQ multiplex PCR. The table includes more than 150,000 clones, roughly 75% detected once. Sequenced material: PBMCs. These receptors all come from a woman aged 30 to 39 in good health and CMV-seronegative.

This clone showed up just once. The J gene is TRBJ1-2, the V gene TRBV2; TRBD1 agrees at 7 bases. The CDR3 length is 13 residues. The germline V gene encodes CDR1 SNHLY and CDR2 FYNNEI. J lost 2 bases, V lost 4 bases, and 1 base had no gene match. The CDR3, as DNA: TGTGCCAGCAGTGCGACAGGGAACTATGGCTACACCTTC. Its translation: CASSATGNYGYTF.

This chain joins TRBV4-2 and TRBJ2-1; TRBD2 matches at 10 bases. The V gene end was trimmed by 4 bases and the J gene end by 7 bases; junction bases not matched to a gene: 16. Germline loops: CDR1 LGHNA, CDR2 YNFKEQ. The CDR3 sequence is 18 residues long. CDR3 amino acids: CASSPRGSGGARLNEQFF. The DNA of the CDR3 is TGTGCCAGCAGCCCCCGAGGGAGCGGGGGGGCCAGGTTGAATGAGCAGTTCTTC.

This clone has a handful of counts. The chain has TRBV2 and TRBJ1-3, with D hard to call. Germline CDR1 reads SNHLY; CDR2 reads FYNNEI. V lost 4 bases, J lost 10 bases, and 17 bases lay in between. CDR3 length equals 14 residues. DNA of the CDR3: TGTGCCAGCAGTGTAGGCGGTCTCACGAGGACCATATATTTT. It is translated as CASSVGGLTRTIYF.

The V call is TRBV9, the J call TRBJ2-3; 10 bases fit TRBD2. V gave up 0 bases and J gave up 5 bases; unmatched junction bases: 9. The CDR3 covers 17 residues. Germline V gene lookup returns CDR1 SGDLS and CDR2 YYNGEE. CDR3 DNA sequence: TGTGCCAGCAGCGTAGATCCCAGCGGGGGGGTAGAAGATACGCAGTATTTT. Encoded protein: CASSVDPSGGVEDTQYF.

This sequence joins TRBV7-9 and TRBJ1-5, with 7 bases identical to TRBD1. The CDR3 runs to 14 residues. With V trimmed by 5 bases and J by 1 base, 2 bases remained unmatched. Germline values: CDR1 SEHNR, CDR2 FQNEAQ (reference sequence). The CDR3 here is CASSPRGSNQPQHF. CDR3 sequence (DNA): TGTGCCAGCAGCCCCAGGGGGAGCAATCAGCCCCAGCATTTT.

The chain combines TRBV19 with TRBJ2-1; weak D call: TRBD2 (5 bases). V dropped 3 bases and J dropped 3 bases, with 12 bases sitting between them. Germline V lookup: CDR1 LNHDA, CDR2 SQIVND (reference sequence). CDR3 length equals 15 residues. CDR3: CASSISGGIYNEQFF. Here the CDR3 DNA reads TGTGCCAGTAGTATCAGCGGAGGAATCTACAATGAGCAGTTCTTC. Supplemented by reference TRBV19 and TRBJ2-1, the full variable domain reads DGGITQSPKYLFRKEGQNVTLSCEQNLNHDAMYWYRQDPGQGLRLIYYSQIVNDFQKGDIAEGYSVSREKKESFPLTVTSAQKNPTAFYLCASSISGGIYNEQFFGPGTRLTVL.

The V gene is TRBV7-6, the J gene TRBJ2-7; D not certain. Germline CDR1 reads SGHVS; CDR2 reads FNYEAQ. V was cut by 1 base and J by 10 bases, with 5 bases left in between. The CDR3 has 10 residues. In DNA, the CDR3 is TGTGCCAGCAGCTTAGGGCCCCAGTACTTC. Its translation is CASSLGPQYF.

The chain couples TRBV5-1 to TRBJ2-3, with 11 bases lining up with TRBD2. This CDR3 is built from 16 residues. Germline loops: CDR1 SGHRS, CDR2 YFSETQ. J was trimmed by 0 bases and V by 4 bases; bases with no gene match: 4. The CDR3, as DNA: TGCGCCAGCAGCAGAACTAGCGGGGGTAGCACAGATACGCAGTATTTT. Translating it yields CASSRTSGGSTDTQYF.

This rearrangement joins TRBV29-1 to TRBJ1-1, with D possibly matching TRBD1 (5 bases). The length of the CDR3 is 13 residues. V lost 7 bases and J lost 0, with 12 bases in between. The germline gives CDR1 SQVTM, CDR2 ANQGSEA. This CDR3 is CSGQQAVNTEAFF. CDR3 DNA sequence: TGCAGCGGTCAACAGGCGGTGAACACTGAAGCTTTCTTT.

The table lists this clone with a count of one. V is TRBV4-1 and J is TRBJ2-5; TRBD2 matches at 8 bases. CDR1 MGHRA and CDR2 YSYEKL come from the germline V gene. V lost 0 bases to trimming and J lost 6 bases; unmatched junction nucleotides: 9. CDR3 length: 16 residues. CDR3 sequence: CASSQDRSGGGKTQYF. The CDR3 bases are TGCGCCAGCAGCCAAGACCGGAGCGGGGGCGGTAAGACCCAGTACTTC.

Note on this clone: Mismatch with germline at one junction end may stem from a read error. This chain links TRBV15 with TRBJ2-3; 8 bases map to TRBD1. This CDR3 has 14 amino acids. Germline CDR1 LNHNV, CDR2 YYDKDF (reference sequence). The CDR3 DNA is TGTGCCACCAGCCGAGACAGGGGTACGGATACGCAGTATTTT. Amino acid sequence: CATSRDRGTDTQYF.

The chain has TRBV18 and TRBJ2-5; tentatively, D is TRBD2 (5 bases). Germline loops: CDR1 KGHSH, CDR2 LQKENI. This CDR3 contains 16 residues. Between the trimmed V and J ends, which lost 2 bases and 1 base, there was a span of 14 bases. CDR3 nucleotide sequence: TGTGCCAGCTCACCAAGCGACTACGGGCTCCAAGAGACCCAGTACTTC. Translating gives CASSPSDYGLQETQYF.

CDR3 nucleotide sequence: TGTGCCAGCAGCTTAATAGCGGGGGGGAGCACAGATACGCAGTATTTT. This translates into CASSLIAGGSTDTQYF. The chain has TRBV5-4 and TRBJ2-3; 11 positions match TRBD2. Trimming took 2 bases from V and 0 from J; bases not matched to a gene: 2. The CDR3 is made up of 16 amino acids. The germline V gene has CDR1 SGHNT and CDR2 YYREEE (reference sequence).

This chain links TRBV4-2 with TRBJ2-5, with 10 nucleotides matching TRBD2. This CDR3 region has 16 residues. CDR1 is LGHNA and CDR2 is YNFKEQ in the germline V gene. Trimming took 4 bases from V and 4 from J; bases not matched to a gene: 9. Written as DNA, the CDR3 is TGTGCCAGCAGCCGGGCTCAACTAGCGGGGCCAGAGACCCAGTACTTC. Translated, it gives CASSRAQLAGPETQYF.

The CDR3, as DNA: TGTGCCTGGACCCCCGGGGGAGAAAAACTGTTTTTT. Residues: CAWTPGGEKLFF. The rearrangement links TRBV30 to TRBJ1-4, with a possible D match to TRBD1 (5 bases). Germline V gives CDR1 GTSNPN, CDR2 SVGIG (reference sequence). The V end lost 4 bases, the J end lost 8 bases, and 11 bases lay between the germline ends. The CDR3 has 12 amino acids. Supplemented by reference TRBV30 and TRBJ1-4, the full variable domain reads SQTIHQWPATLVQPVGSPLSLECTVEGTSNPNLYWYRQAAGRGLQLLFYSVGIGQISSEVPQNLSASRPQDRQFILSSKKLLLSDSGFYLCAWTPGGEKLFFGSGTQLSVL.

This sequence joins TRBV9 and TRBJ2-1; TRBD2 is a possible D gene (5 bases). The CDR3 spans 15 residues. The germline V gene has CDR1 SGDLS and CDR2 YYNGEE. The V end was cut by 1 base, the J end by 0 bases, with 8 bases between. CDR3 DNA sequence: TGTGCCAGCAGCGTACGGGCGGGCTCCTACAATGAGCAGTTCTTC. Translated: CASSVRAGSYNEQFF.

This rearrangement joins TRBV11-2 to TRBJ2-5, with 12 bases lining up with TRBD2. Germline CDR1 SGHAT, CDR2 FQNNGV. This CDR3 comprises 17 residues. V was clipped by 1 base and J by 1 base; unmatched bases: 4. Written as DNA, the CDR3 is TGTGCCAGCAGCTTAGCGCTAGCGGGGGGGACCCAAGAGACCCAGTACTTC. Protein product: CASSLALAGGTQETQYF.

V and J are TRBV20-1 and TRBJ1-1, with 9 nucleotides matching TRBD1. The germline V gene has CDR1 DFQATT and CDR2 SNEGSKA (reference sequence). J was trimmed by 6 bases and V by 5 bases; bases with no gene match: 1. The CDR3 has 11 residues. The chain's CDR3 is CSARQGAEAFF. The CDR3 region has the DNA TGCAGTGCTCGACAGGGGGCTGAAGCTTTCTTT.

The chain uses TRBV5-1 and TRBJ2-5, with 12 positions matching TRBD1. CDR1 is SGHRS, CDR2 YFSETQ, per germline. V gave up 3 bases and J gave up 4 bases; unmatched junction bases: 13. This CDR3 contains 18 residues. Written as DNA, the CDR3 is TGCGCCAGCAGCTCCCTTAAGGCCGGGACAGGGGGCGGAGAGACCCAGTACTTC. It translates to CASSSLKAGTGGGETQYF.

CDR3 amino acids: CASSLAALRQGETQYF. The CDR3 DNA reads TGCGCCAGCAGCTTGGCAGCTTTGAGGCAGGGGGAGACCCAGTACTTC. This chain links TRBV5-1 with TRBJ2-5, with D perhaps TRBD1 (6 bases). The CDR3 is made up of 16 amino acids. Trimming pared 0 bases from V and 5 bases from J, leaving 17 bases between. Germline V lookup: CDR1 SGHRS, CDR2 YFSETQ.

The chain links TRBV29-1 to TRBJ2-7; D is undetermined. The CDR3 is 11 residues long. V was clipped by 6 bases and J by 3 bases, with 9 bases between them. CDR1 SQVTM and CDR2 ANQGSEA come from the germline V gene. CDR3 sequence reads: CSVRSFYEQYF. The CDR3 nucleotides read TGCAGCGTGAGGAGCTTCTACGAGCAGTACTTC.

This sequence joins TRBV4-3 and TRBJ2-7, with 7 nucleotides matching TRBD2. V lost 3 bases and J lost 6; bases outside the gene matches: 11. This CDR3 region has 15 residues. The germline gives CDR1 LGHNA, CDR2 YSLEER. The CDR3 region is CASSHERGEGFEQYF. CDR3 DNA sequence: TGCGCCAGCAGCCATGAGCGGGGAGAAGGATTCGAGCAGTACTTC.

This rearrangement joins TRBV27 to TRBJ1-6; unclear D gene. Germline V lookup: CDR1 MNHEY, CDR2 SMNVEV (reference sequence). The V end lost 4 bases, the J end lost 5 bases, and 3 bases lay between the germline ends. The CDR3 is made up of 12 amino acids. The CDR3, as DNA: TGTGCCAGCAGTTCCAATAATTCACCCCTCCACTTT. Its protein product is CASSSNNSPLHF.

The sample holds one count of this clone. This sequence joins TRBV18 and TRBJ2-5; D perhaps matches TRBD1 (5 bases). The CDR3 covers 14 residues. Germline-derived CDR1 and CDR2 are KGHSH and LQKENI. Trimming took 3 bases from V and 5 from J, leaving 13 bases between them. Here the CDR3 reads CASSPLTVRETQYF. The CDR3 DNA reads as TGTGCCAGCTCACCCTTGACAGTCCGGGAGACCCAGTACTTC.

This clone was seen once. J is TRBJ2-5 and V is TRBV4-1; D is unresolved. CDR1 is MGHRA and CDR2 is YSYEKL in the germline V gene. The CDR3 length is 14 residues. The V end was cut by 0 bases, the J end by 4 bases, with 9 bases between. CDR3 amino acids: CASSQDQRRETQYF. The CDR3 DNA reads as TGCGCCAGCAGCCAAGATCAGCGACGAGAGACCCAGTACTTC.

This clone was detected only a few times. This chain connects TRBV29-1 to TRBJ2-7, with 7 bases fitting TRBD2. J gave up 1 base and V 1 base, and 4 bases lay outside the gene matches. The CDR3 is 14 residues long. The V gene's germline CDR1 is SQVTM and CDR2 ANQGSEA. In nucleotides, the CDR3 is TGCAGCGTTGAAGGCGGGGGAGGGTCCTACGAGCAGTACTTC. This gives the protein CSVEGGGGSYEQYF.

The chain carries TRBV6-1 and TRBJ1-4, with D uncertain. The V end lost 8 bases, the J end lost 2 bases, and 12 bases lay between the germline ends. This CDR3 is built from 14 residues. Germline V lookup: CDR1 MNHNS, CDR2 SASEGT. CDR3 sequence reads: CASHGVYTNEKLFF. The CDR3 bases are TGTGCCAGCCACGGGGTGTATACTAATGAAAAACTGTTTTTT.

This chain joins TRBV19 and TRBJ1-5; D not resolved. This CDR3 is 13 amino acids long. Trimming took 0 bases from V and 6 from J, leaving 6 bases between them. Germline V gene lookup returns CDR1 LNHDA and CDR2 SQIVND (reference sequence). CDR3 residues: CASSIDRGQPQHF. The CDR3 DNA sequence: TGTGCCAGTAGTATAGATCGGGGTCAGCCCCAGCATTTT.

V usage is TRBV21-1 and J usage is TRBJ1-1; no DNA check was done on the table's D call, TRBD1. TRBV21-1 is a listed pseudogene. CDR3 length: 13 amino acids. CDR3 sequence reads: CASSKHRDTEAFF. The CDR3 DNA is TGTGCCAGCAGCAAACACAGGGACACTGAAGCTTTCTTT.